One sample yielded the 26 T cell receptor beta chains listed below, sequenced in a study of shared clonotypes between healthy human individuals. The repertoire was sequenced with immunoSEQ multiplex PCR; TCRdb's copy has only in-frame clones and lacks some. This sample has approximately 720,000 clones, with roughly nine tenths found just once. Naive CD8 cells comprised CD45RO-negative, CCR7-positively selected cells, excluding terminally differentiated effector memory CD45RA+ cells. Sequencing input: naive CD8+ T cells sorted from blood. These TCRs come from a young man in good health.

The chain recombines TRBV4-3 with TRBJ2-7; D remains ambiguous. The CDR3 is 13 amino acids. V lost 1 base, J lost 1 base, and 5 bases lay in between. CDR1 is LGHNA, CDR2 YSLEER, per germline. CDR3 DNA sequence: TGCGCCAGCAGCCAAGGGGTGTCCTACGAGCAGTACTTC. It yields the protein CASSQGVSYEQYF.

The chain couples TRBV7-6 to TRBJ2-7, with D unclear. Germline CDR1 SGHVS, CDR2 FNYEAQ. The CDR3 has 14 residues. Trimming took off 5 bases at V and 4 bases at J, with 15 bases between the two ends. CDR3: CASSKSGSDYEQYF. CDR3 in DNA: TGTGCCAGCAGCAAATCGGGCAGCGATTACGAGCAGTACTTC. Full variable domain (outside the CDR3, taken from reference TRBV7-6 and TRBJ2-7): GAGVSQSPRYKVTKRGQDVALRCDPISGHVSLYWYRQALGQGPEFLTYFNYEAQQDKSGLPNDRFSAERPEGSISTLTIQRTEQRDSAMYRCASSKSGSDYEQYFGPGTRLTVT.

This clone was seen a single time. The gene calls are TRBV10-2 and TRBJ2-1; 7 nucleotides agree with TRBD2. Losses at the gene ends were 3 bases for V and 9 bases for J; bases not matched to a gene: 11. From germline, CDR1 is WSHSY and CDR2 SAAADI. This CDR3 spans 15 amino acids. CDR3 region: CASSEGSGNRGEQFF. The CDR3 coding sequence is TGCGCCAGCAGTGAAGGGAGCGGGAATCGAGGTGAGCAGTTCTTC.

This clone was seen a handful of times. The rearrangement joins TRBV2 to TRBJ1-5; the D gene is possibly TRBD1 (5 bases). Germline CDR1 SNHLY, CDR2 FYNNEI. Trimming removed 5 bases at V and 4 bases at J, with 18 bases between. This CDR3 has 16 amino acids. The DNA of the CDR3 is TGTGCCAGCAGTCATTGGGGACGGAAGACAAATCAGCCCCAGCATTTT. Residues: CASSHWGRKTNQPQHF. Full variable domain (remainder filled in from reference TRBV2 and TRBJ1-5): EPEVTQTPSHQVTQMGQEVILRCVPISNHLYFYWYRQILGQKVEFLVSFYNNEISEKSEIFDDQFSVERPDGSNFTLKIRSTKLEDSAMYFCASSHWGRKTNQPQHFGDGTRLSIL.

The chain links TRBV14 to TRBJ2-3; D is ambiguous. Between the trimmed V and J ends, which lost 5 bases and 2 bases, there was a span of 5 bases. This CDR3 has 12 residues. Germline lookup yields CDR1 SGHDN and CDR2 FVKESK. The CDR3: CASSSSTDTQYF. The CDR3, as DNA: TGTGCCAGCAGCTCCTCCACAGATACGCAGTATTTT.

Here the CDR3 DNA reads TGTGCCAGCAGTGCGGGGGGCTCGGGCAATGAGCAGTTCTTC. This codes for CASSAGGSGNEQFF. The rearrangement links TRBV27 to TRBJ2-1; TRBD2 matches 8 bases. V shed 5 bases, J shed 6 bases, and the junction held 6 bases outside the gene matches. The CDR3 sequence is 14 residues long. Germline V CDR1 and CDR2: MNHEY, SMNVEV (reference sequence).

This sequence joins TRBV9 and TRBJ2-6; maybe TRBD1 (6 bases). The CDR3 is 16 residues long. V was trimmed by 2 bases and J by 4 bases, leaving 13 bases between them. Per germline, CDR1 SGDLS and CDR2 YYNGEE. This chain's CDR3 is CASSVPQGSGANVLTF. The CDR3 DNA sequence: TGTGCCAGCAGCGTTCCACAGGGATCAGGGGCCAACGTCCTGACTTTC.

This chain uses TRBV18 with TRBJ1-1; D call uncertain. V was trimmed by 2 bases and J by 3 bases, leaving 16 bases between them. The CDR3 covers 16 residues. CDR1 and CDR2 from the germline V gene are KGHSH and LQKENI. In nucleotides, the CDR3 is TGTGCCAGCTCACCAAAAGTTTCTCCTACGGACACTGAAGCTTTCTTT. Translation gives CASSPKVSPTDTEAFF. Full variable domain (rest looked up from reference TRBV18 and TRBJ1-1): NAGVMQNPRHLVRRRGQEARLRCSPMKGHSHVYWYRQLPEEGLKFMVYLQKENIIDESGMPKERFSAEFPKEGPSILRIQQVVRGDSAAYFCASSPKVSPTDTEAFFGQGTRLTVV.

J is TRBJ2-1 and V is TRBV7-9; D is ambiguous. Germline CDR1 reads SEHNR; CDR2 reads FQNEAQ (reference sequence). The V end was cut by 5 bases, the J end by 2 bases, with 10 bases between. The CDR3 totals 14 residues. CDR3 residues: CASSTSDTYNEQFF. CDR3 DNA sequence: TGTGCCAGCAGCACCTCTGATACCTACAATGAGCAGTTCTTC.

This rearrangement joins TRBV10-2 to TRBJ2-1, with 8 bases aligning to TRBD2. The trim removed 3 bases at V and 5 bases at J, leaving 6 bases unmatched. The germline V gene has CDR1 WSHSY and CDR2 SAAADI. This CDR3 has 15 amino acids. Here the CDR3 reads CASSDAAGVNNEQFF. In nucleotides, the CDR3 is TGCGCCAGCAGTGACGCAGCGGGGGTAAACAATGAGCAGTTCTTC.

This chain links TRBV4-1 with TRBJ1-2; 7 bases map to TRBD1. Germline CDR1 is MGHRA and CDR2 is YSYEKL. The CDR3 totals 15 residues. V trimming: 7 bases; J trimming: 6 bases; junction bases outside the gene matches: 14. In DNA form, the CDR3 reads TGCGCCAGCACCCGTTTAGGACAGGCCATCAATGGCTACACCTTC. It specifies CASTRLGQAINGYTF.

In its sample, this clone was seen a few times. The V and J genes are TRBV10-1 and TRBJ2-7, with 8 bases lining up with TRBD2. CDR3 length: 14 amino acids. With V trimmed by 3 bases and J by 4 bases, 5 bases remained unmatched. Germline CDR1 and CDR2: WNHNN and SYGVQD (reference sequence). For the CDR3, the DNA is TGCGCCAGCAGTGAACTAGCGGCACCTTACGAGCAGTACTTC. Translating gives CASSELAAPYEQYF.

The rearrangement uses TRBV15 and TRBJ2-7; the D gene could be TRBD1 or TRBD2 (5 bases each). The CDR3 is 14 amino acids. Trimming stripped 1 base from V and 5 bases from J, with 12 bases between. Germline V CDR1 and CDR2: LNHNV, YYDKDF (reference sequence). Here the CDR3 reads CATSRGDGINEQYF. The CDR3 DNA reads as TGTGCCACCAGCAGAGGGGACGGAATTAACGAGCAGTACTTC.

The chain couples TRBV29-1 to TRBJ2-7; D unclear. Germline values: CDR1 SQVTM, CDR2 ANQGSEA. Deletions cut 4 bases from V and 6 bases from J, with 22 bases between. The CDR3 is 15 residues long. CDR3 in amino acids: CSVGMVRGSPGEQYF. In DNA form, the CDR3 reads TGCAGCGTTGGAATGGTGCGAGGTTCCCCGGGCGAGCAGTACTTC.

The J gene is TRBJ1-1, the V gene TRBV5-5; D is perhaps TRBD1 (6 bases). The CDR3 is 14 amino acids. Germline CDR1 SGHKS, CDR2 YYEKEE (reference sequence). V was shortened by 4 bases and J by 6 bases, with 16 bases between the two germline ends. The CDR3 is CASSPWDNHSEAFF. CDR3 nucleotide sequence: TGTGCCAGCAGCCCCTGGGACAATCATTCTGAAGCTTTCTTT. Combining the CDR3 with reference TRBV5-5 and TRBJ1-1 gives the whole variable domain DAGVTQSPTHLIKTRGQQVTLRCSPISGHKSVSWYQQVLGQGPQFIFQYYEKEERGRGNFPDRFSARQFPNYSSELNVNALLLGDSALYLCASSPWDNHSEAFFGQGTRLTVV.

In its sample, this clone was seen once. This chain joins TRBV27 and TRBJ2-7; 12 bases align to TRBD2. The junction had 7 bases not matched to a gene; V was cut back by 5 bases and J by 5 bases. CDR1 is MNHEY, CDR2 SMNVEV, per germline (reference sequence). The CDR3 sequence is 15 residues long. This CDR3 is CASSLASGRAHEQYF. The DNA for the CDR3 is TGTGCCAGCAGTCTCGCTAGCGGGAGGGCTCACGAGCAGTACTTC.

The rearrangement links TRBV18 to TRBJ2-6; D is perhaps TRBD2 (6 bases). The CDR3 has 15 residues. The germline V and J ends were trimmed by 2 bases and 2 bases, with 7 bases remaining between them. Germline CDR1 reads KGHSH; CDR2 reads LQKENI. Here the CDR3 DNA reads TGTGCCAGCTCACCAGGGACTCCTGGGGCCAACGTCCTGACTTTC. Its protein product is CASSPGTPGANVLTF.

Turning to this clone: Mismatch with germline at one junction end may stem from a read error. V and J are TRBV15 and TRBJ2-7; 9 bases map to TRBD1. Looked up from germline, CDR1 is LNHNV and CDR2 is YYDKDF (reference sequence). The CDR3 spans 14 residues. The CDR3 loop reads CATSRDRGSNEQYF. CDR3 in DNA: TGTGCCACCAGCAGGGACAGGGGCTCCAACGAGCAGTACTTC.

The rearrangement links TRBV7-9 to TRBJ1-1, with TRBD1 matching 7 bases. V shed 2 bases and J 5 bases; nucleotides not matched to a gene: 8. The V gene's germline CDR1 is SEHNR and CDR2 FQNEAQ (reference sequence). This CDR3 is 15 amino acids long. CDR3 loop: CASSLPQGGRTEAFF. CDR3 in DNA: TGTGCCAGCAGCTTACCGCAGGGGGGTAGAACTGAAGCTTTCTTT.

The V and J genes are TRBV18 and TRBJ1-4; D not resolved. This CDR3 comprises 15 residues. Germline lookup yields CDR1 KGHSH and CDR2 LQKENI. Trimming took 0 bases from V and 5 from J, leaving 10 bases between them. CDR3 sequence reads: CASSPPNGQNEKLFF. The DNA of the CDR3 is TGTGCCAGCTCACCACCGAACGGCCAGAATGAAAAACTGTTTTTT.

The CDR3 is CASYYSTYEQYF. The CDR3 nucleotides are TGTGCCAGCTATTATTCTACCTACGAGCAGTACTTC. This sequence joins TRBV2 and TRBJ2-7, with unresolved D. Trimming removed 8 bases from V and 2 bases from J, with 10 bases in between. The CDR3 is made up of 12 amino acids. Germline V lookup: CDR1 SNHLY, CDR2 FYNNEI. Drawing the rest from reference TRBV2 and TRBJ2-7, the complete variable domain is EPEVTQTPSHQVTQMGQEVILRCVPISNHLYFYWYRQILGQKVEFLVSFYNNEISEKSEIFDDQFSVERPDGSNFTLKIRSTKLEDSAMYFCASYYSTYEQYFGPGTRLTVT.

This rearrangement joins TRBV11-2 to TRBJ2-3; D is unresolved. Germline CDR1 reads SGHAT; CDR2 reads FQNNGV. This CDR3 is 13 amino acids long. V gave up 1 base and J gave up 4 bases, with 6 bases separating them. The CDR3 DNA is TGTGCCAGCAGCTTAGTATCTTCAGATACGCAGTATTTT. As protein: CASSLVSSDTQYF.

This clone was detected many times. This chain links TRBV30 with TRBJ2-3; D ambiguous. CDR1 and CDR2 (germline): GTSNPN, SVGIG (reference sequence). Trimming left V 2 bases short and J 2 bases short, with 11 bases between. The CDR3 has 14 residues. The CDR3 protein is CAWSLKDDTDTQYF. The CDR3, as DNA: TGTGCCTGGAGTCTAAAGGACGACACAGATACGCAGTATTTT.

The chain combines TRBV15 with TRBJ2-7; D not resolved. The germline V gene has CDR1 LNHNV and CDR2 YYDKDF (reference sequence). V was pared by 1 base and J by 4 bases, with 8 bases between. The CDR3 consists of 13 residues. In DNA, the CDR3 is TGTGCCACCAGCAGAGCACGAAAGTACGAGCAGTACTTC. It specifies CATSRARKYEQYF.

The chain combines TRBV9 with TRBJ2-7, with D possibly matching TRBD2 (6 bases). The CDR3 extends over 17 amino acids. Germline V gene sequence: CDR1 SGDLS, CDR2 YYNGEE. Trimming took off 0 bases at V and 3 bases at J, with 19 bases between the two ends. CDR3 sequence reads: CASSVGTISEEGYEQYF. Written as DNA, the CDR3 is TGTGCCAGCAGCGTAGGGACAATCAGTGAGGAGGGCTACGAGCAGTACTTC.

This clone was seen once. The rearrangement uses TRBV14 and TRBJ1-1; tentative D call: TRBD1 (5 bases). The ends were cut back, 4 bases at V and 4 bases at J, with 10 bases in the middle. There are 13 residues in the CDR3. The germline gives CDR1 SGHDN, CDR2 FVKESK. Here the CDR3 DNA reads TGTGCCAGCAGCCCTCTGGGGGGCACTGAAGCTTTCTTT. It specifies CASSPLGGTEAFF.